This T cell receptor beta chain emerged from a study of T cells in Graves' hyperthyroidism and ophthalmopathy. Study-level points and caveats: The model's output predicted ophthalmopathy at a median of 6.5 months prior to onset. Blood also held most thyroid clonotypes expanded beyond 0.001. Patients with ophthalmopathy were separated from those with stable hyperthyroidism by a 13 V-J model.

Amplified TCR beta CDR3 regions derived from RNA transcripts. Researchers ran a first-round RT-PCR on the TCR CDR3 using the HTBI primer set. TCRdb reanalysed the multiplex PCR reads using MiXCR and keeps one entry per CDR3 protein. Counted here are about 610,000 distinct CDR3 sequences, under 15% occurring once; the ten biggest clones make up 3.5% to 4.5%. This clonotype has only a few counts. The antigen is not known. Germline and junction disagree at one end, which may indicate a read error. The sequenced sample consisted of blood. The TCR was taken from a woman between 40 and 55 years old with Graves' ophthalmopathy.

CDR3 protein: CASTLGLLQSLTETQYF. The CDR3 nucleotides read TGCGCCAGCACCTTGGGTTTATTACAGAGTCTCACGGAGACCCAGTACTTC. The chain links TRBV5-1 to TRBJ2-5; D gene uncertain. Germline CDR1 is SGHRS and CDR2 is YFSETQ. CDR3 length: 17 amino acids.